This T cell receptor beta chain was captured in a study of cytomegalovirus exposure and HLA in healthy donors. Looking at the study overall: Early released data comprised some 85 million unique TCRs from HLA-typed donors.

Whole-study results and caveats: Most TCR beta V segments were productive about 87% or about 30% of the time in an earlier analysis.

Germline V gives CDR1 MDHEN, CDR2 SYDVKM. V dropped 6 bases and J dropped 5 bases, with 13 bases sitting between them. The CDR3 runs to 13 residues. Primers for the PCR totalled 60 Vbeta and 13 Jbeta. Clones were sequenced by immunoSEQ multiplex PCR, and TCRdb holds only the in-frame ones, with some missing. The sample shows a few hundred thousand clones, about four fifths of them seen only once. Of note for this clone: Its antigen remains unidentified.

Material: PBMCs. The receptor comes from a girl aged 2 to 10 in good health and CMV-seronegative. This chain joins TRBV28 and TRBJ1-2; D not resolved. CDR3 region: CASRRREDYGYTF. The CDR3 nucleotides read TGTGCCAGCAGGAGGAGGGAAGATTATGGCTACACCTTC.